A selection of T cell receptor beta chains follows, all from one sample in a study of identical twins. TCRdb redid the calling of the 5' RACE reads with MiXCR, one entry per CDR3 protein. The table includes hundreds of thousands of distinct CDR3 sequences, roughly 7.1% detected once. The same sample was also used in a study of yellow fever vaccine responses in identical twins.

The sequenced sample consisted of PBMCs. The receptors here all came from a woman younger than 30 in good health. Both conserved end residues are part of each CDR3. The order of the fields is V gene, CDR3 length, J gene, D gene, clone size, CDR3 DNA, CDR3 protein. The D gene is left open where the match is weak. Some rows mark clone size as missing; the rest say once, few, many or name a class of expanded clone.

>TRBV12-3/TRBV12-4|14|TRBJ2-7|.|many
TGTGCCAGCAGTTTAGGGACTGTCTCCTACGAGCAGTACTTC
CASSLGTVSYEQYF
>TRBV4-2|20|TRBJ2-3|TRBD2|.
TGTGCCAGCAGCCAAGATATGTCTCCTAGCGGGGGGGCCGGCACAGATACGCAGTATTTT
CASSQDMSPSGGAGTDTQYF
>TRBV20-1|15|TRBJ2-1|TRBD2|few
TGCAGTGCTGGGACTAGCGGGATATCCTACAATGAGCAGTTCTTC
CSAGTSGISYNEQFF
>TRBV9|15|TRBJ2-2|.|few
TGTGCCAGCAGCGTAGGAGGGACAAGAACCGGGGAGCTGTTTTTT
CASSVGGTRTGELFF
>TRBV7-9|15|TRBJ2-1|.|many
TGTGCCAGCACCCCCGGTGGCATCATCTACAATGAGCAGTTCTTC
CASTPGGIIYNEQFF
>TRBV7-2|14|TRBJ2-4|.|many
TGTGCCAGCAGCTTAGCAGGGGCCAAAAACATTCAGTACTTC
CASSLAGAKNIQYF
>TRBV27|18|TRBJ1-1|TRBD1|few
TGTGCCAGCAGTCCCCGTCCGGGACAGGGGGCTCAAAACACTGAAGCTTTCTTT
CASSPRPGQGAQNTEAFF
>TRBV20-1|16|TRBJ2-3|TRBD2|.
TGCAGTGCTAGAGATTCCCAGCGGGGCTTCACAGATACGCAGTATTTT
CSARDSQRGFTDTQYF
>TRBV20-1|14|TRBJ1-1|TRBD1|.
TGCAGTGCGAATCTTGGGACAGGAGGGACTGAAGCTTTCTTT
CSANLGTGGTEAFF
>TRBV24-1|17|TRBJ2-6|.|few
TGTGCCACCAGTGAGAGGGGAAAGGGCTCTGGGGCCAACGTCCTGACTTTC
CATSERGKGSGANVLTF
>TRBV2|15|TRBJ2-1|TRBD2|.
TGTGCCAGCAGTGTCGCGCTAGCGGGAGTTGGTGAGCAGTTCTTC
CASSVALAGVGEQFF
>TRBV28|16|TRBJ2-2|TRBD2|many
TGTGCCAGCAGCCTCGGCCGCGGGGGATACACCGGGGAGCTGTTTTTT
CASSLGRGGYTGELFF
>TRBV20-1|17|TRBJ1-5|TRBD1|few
TGCAGTGCTAGAGTACAGGGGGCAGGTGTTTTCAATCAGCCCCAGCATTTT
CSARVQGAGVFNQPQHF
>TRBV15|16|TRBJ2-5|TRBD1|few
TGTGCCACCAGCAGAGGGGGGACAGGCTCTCAAGAGACCCAGTACTTC
CATSRGGTGSQETQYF
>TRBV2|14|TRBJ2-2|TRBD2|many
TGTGCCAGCAGGAGACTAGCAAGCACCGGGGAGCTGTTTTTT
CASRRLASTGELFF
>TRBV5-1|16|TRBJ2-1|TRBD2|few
TGCGCCAGCAGCTTGCAACTAGCGGGACCTAACAATGAGCAGTTCTTC
CASSLQLAGPNNEQFF
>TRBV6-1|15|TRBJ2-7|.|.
TGTGCCAGCAGCTCCCGGGGCAGGGTGTATTACGAGCAGTACTTC
CASSSRGRVYYEQYF
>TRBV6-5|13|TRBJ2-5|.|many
TGTGCCAGCAGTTACTCGGCCCAAGAGACCCAGTACTTC
CASSYSAQETQYF
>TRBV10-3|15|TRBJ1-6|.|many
TGTGCCATCAGTGAGTTTACAGGGAATAATTCACCCCTCCACTTT
CAISEFTGNNSPLHF
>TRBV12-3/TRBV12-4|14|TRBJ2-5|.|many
TGTGCCAGCAGTTCCACGGGGGGCACAGAGACCCAGTACTTC
CASSSTGGTETQYF
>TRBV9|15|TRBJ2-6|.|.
TGTGCCAGCAGCGTAGCCCCCTCTGGGGCCAACGTCCTGACTTTC
CASSVAPSGANVLTF
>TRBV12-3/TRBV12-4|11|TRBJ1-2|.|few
TGTGCCAGCAGGAGAGGGGATGGCTACACCTTC
CASRRGDGYTF
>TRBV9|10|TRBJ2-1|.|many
TGTGCCAGCAGCGGCAATGAGCAGTTCTTC
CASSGNEQFF
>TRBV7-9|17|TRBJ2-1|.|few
TGTGCCAGCAGCTTAAGGGGGCTAGCGGAAGCCTACAATGAGCAGTTCTTC
CASSLRGLAEAYNEQFF
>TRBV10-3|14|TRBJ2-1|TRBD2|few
TGTGCCATCAGCGCTAGCGGGGCGCGGATCGATCAGTTCTTC
CAISASGARIDQFF
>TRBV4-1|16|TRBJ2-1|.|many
TGCGCCAGCAGCCAAGAAGGGACTCCCCTCTCGAATGAGCAGTTCTTC
CASSQEGTPLSNEQFF
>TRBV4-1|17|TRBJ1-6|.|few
TGCGCCAGCACTCCGACTGGGGAACCCTTATATAATTCACCCCTCCACTTT
CASTPTGEPLYNSPLHF
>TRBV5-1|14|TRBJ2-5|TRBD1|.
TGCGCCAGCAGCCGGACAGGGGACTCAGAGACCCAGTACTTC
CASSRTGDSETQYF
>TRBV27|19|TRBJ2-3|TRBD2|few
TGTGCCAGCAGGTCCTGGGGGGGTCTAGCGGGGGAAAGCACAGATACGCAGTATTTT
CASRSWGGLAGESTDTQYF
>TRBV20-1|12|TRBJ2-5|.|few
TGCAGTGCGCTGACAGGTCAAGAGACCCAGTACTTC
CSALTGQETQYF
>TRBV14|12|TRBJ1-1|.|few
TGTGCCAGCAGCCACGACAGTACTGAAGCTTTCTTT
CASSHDSTEAFF
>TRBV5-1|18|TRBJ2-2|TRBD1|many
TGCGCCAGCAGCTTGGCCCCCTCCGGGACAGGGACCACCGGGGAGCTGTTTTTT
CASSLAPSGTGTTGELFF
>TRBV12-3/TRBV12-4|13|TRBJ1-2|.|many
TGTGCCAGCAGTTTAGGGGGAATGGGTGGCTACACCTTC
CASSLGGMGGYTF
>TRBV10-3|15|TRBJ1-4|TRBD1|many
TGTGCCATCAGTGATTCGGGACAGCTTAATGAAAAACTGTTTTTT
CAISDSGQLNEKLFF
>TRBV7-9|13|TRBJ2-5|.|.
TGTGCCAGCAGCCGACTAGGACAAGAGACCCAGTACTTC
CASSRLGQETQYF
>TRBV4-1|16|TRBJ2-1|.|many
TGCGCCAGCAGCCAAGATAGTCCGAGCTCCTACAATGAGCAGTTCTTC
CASSQDSPSSYNEQFF
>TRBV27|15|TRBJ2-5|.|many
TGTGCCAGCAGATTACAGGGGGGGTACCAAGAGACCCAGTACTTC
CASRLQGGYQETQYF
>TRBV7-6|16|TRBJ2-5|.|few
TGTGCCAGCAGCCAAAAAATACACGGGGTAAAAGAGACCCAGTACTTC
CASSQKIHGVKETQYF
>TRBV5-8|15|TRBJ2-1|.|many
TGTGCCAGCAGCTTGGATTTTCGACAGTACAATGAGCAGTTCTTC
CASSLDFRQYNEQFF
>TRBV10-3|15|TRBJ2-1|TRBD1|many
TGTGCCATCAGTGAGTCGGGGACAGCAAACAATGAGCAGTTCTTC
CAISESGTANNEQFF
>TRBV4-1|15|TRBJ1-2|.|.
TGCGCCAGCAGCCAAGATTTGTCAGGGAACTATGGCTACACCTTC
CASSQDLSGNYGYTF
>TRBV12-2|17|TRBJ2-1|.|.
.
CASRFYLCWSSYNEQFF
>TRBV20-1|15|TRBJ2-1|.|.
TGCAGTGCTAGGCCCCGAGAAAGCGGCTACAATGAGCAGTTCTTC
CSARPRESGYNEQFF
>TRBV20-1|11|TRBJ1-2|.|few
TGCAGTGCTGCCCCGTACTATGGCTACACCTTC
CSAAPYYGYTF
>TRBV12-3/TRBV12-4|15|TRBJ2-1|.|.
TGTGCCAGCAGTTTGGACTCTCCTAGGCAGGGTGAGCAGTTCTTC
CASSLDSPRQGEQFF
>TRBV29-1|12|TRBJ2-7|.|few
TGCACCCGACAGGTCCTTACCTACGAGCAGTACTTC
CTRQVLTYEQYF
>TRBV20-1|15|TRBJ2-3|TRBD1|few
TGCAGTGCTGCCACCGGGACAGGGGTTGCAGATACGCAGTATTTT
CSAATGTGVADTQYF
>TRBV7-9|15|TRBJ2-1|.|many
TGTGCCAGCAGCTTAAGAGGGGCAGGGGATAGTGAGCAGTTCTTC
CASSLRGAGDSEQFF
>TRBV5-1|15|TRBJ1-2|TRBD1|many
TGCGCCAGCAGCTTGGGAGGGGACAGACGCTATGGCTACACCTTC
CASSLGGDRRYGYTF
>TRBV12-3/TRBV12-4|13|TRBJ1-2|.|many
TGTGCCAGCAGTTTGAGTGGGGAGTATGGCTACACCTTC
CASSLSGEYGYTF
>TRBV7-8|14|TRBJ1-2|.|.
TGTGCCAGCAGACCACGGGGGGGCTTTGGTGGCTACACCTTC
CASRPRGGFGGYTF
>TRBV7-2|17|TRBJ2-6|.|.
TGTGCCAGCAGCTCGGTGACAGGCCGCTCTGGGGCCAACGTCCTGACTTTC
CASSSVTGRSGANVLTF
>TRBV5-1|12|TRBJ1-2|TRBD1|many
TGCGCCAGCAGCTCAGGGGGGAATGGCTACACCTTC
CASSSGGNGYTF
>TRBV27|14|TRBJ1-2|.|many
TGTGCCAGCAGTTTTAAACCCTTCAACTATGGCTACACCTTC
CASSFKPFNYGYTF
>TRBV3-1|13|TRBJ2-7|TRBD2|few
TGTGCCAGCAGCCTGGGACTAGCGGGAGAAGAGTACTTC
CASSLGLAGEEYF